This TCR beta chain derives from a study of blood T cell repertoires in COVID-19. The CDR3 extends over 15 amino acids. The J segment lost 8 bases and the V segment lost 5 bases, leaving 13 bases of the junction unmatched. CDR1 MDHEN and CDR2 SYDVKM come from the germline V gene. TCRdb's table, derived via immunoSEQ multiplex PCR, lists solely in-frame clones and lacks some. The sample records around 26,000 clones, roughly 82% being singletons. A few counts support this clone. Source material: peripheral blood. The chain is built from TRBV28 and TRBJ1-2; 8 nucleotides line up with TRBD1. This receptor was obtained from an elderly man with active or convalescent COVID-19. The CDR3 DNA sequence: TGTGCCAGCAGTAGACCCCCGACCGGGACAGGCGGCTACACCTTC. Protein: CASSRPPTGTGGYTF.